A single TCR beta chain is shown here with its context. This entry comes from a study of T cell changes during pregnancy in multiple sclerosis. The table came from immunoSEQ multiplex PCR; TCRdb's copy has only in-frame clones and leaves some out. The sample records around 130,000 clones, 90% to 95% being singletons. Germline values: CDR1 SGHTA, CDR2 FQGNSA. The CDR3 loop spans 16 amino acids. The V and J ends lost 4 bases and 0 bases respectively, with 13 bases between them. The receptor was isolated from a female donor with multiple sclerosis, enrolled in a pregnancy study. The sample here was peripheral blood, taken before pregnancy. V usage is TRBV7-2 and J usage is TRBJ2-4, with D possibly matching TRBD1 (6 bases). The DNA for the CDR3 is TGTGCCAGCAGCTCTCCAGGGGCCATAGCCAAAAACATTCAGTACTTC. This translates into CASSSPGAIAKNIQYF.